This T cell receptor beta chain was recovered during a study of T cell repertoires in cytomegalovirus infection. Background on the study: The study used recently identified HLA-C-restricted and well-studied HLA-B-restricted CMV epitopes.

Study-wide findings and caveats: Across the ex vivo response, the dominant clonotypes were HLA-C-restricted CMV-specific TCR beta clonotypes. The study identified carriers of CMV plus the relevant HLA from cumulative public TCR beta family frequency.

In its sample, this clonotype was seen a few times. Its specificity is not known. Germline CDR1 and CDR2: MNHNS and SASEGT. The V end lost 3 bases, the J end lost 6 bases, and 9 bases lay between the germline ends. This CDR3 region has 13 residues. TCRdb reprocessed the reads via MiXCR and lists one record per CDR3 protein. The sample has hundreds of thousands of distinct CDR3 sequences, under 55% seen once. This sequence originates from a human donor in good health (CMV status not recorded). Some clones in this sample may be carry-over from other donors' samples. The chain links TRBV6-1 to TRBJ2-1; D might be TRBD1 or TRBD2, each matching 5 bases. Here the sequenced sample was cultured PBMCs, taken from culture after CMV antigen stimulation. DNA of the CDR3: TGTGCCAGCAGTGACGGGGCCCTCAATGAGCAGTTCTTC. Encoded protein: CASSDGALNEQFF.